This T cell receptor (beta chain) comes out of a study of T-cell reconstitution after alpha-beta-depleted transplantation in children (dated by TCRdb to about 2016). As for the study more broadly: Using TCR repertoire profiling, the study quantitatively followed how T-cell immune reconstitution unfolded in children after TCRalphabeta/CD19-depleted allogeneic hematopoietic cell transplantation. Broad study findings and their caveats: The high TCRbeta diversity at day 60 in some patients was ascribed to recipient T cells and intrathymic progenitors that had survived conditioning. Over the following months the frequencies of hyperexpanded clones went down, and after one year T-cell counts and TCRbeta diversity were mostly credited to newly produced T cells. The apparently early alphabetaT-cell count recovery about two months after transplant was reportedly dependent on only several hundred rapidly expanded clones derived from non-depleted graft cells.

Receptors were amplified or captured by PCR. The reads were generated on an Illumina HiSeq 2500. TCR libraries were prepared with molecular barcoding, using unique molecular identifiers to normalize TCRbeta repertoire quantification. TCRdb reran the public reads through fastp at Q25 and MiXCR, keeping productive beta chains. Rows matching on CDR3 protein sequence are summarized as one entry with the most common DNA and genes. In all, the sample holds roughly 400,000 distinct CDR3 sequences, and about 45% of those were seen once. The top ten clonotypes cover around a quarter of the sample. This clonotype appeared many times. Its antigen is unknown. Nothing much larger sits one base from this clone, and base qualities are not available. This sample's treatment or condition label indicates: allogeneic hematopoietic cell transplantation with graft depleted of TCRalphabeta T cells and CD19 B cells. TCRalphabeta/CD19-depleted allogeneic hematopoietic cell grafts were given to the transplant recipients, all of whom were children.

CDR1 LGHNA and CDR2 YSLEER are derived from the germline V gene. At the junction V is shortened by 1 base and J by 3 bases, with 13 bases in between. Inclusive of the bounding cysteine and phenylalanine, the CDR3 is 15 residues long. Only CDR3 DNA is held: 45 bases, read in frame from base 1. The origin of this receptor is a girl aged 2-10 years with aplastic anemia, due to receive a stem cell transplant. Recombination linked TRBV4-3 to TRBJ2-7; the D segment cannot be called with confidence. The sequencing used PBMCs, collected before TCRalphabeta/CD19-depleted stem cell transplant. CDR3 sequence: CASSQVQASFYEQYF. The DNA sequence reads TGCGCCAGCAGCCAAGTTCAGGCTTCCTTCTACGAGCAGTACTTC.